These 21 T cell receptor beta chains originate from one sample sequenced in a study of blood T cell repertoires in COVID-19. Repertoires were generated with immunoSEQ multiplex PCR, while TCRdb's copy carries only in-frame clones and drops some. Of around 130,000 clones listed, more than 70% are singletons. The sequencing sample was made of peripheral blood. The source is a man in his 60s with acute or convalescent COVID-19.

The rearrangement uses TRBV12-3 or TRBV12-4 and TRBJ2-1; D uncertain. V was clipped by 6 bases and J by 5 bases, with 8 bases between them. This CDR3 is 12 amino acids long. The CDR3 region is CASRRYDNEQFF. The CDR3, as DNA: TGTGCCAGCAGGAGGTATGACAATGAGCAGTTCTTC.

This clone has a single count. The chain recombines TRBV24-1 with TRBJ2-3, with a weak D call TRBD2 (7 bases). This CDR3 contains 12 residues. Looked up from germline, CDR1 is KGHDR and CDR2 is SFDVKD. Trimming stripped 2 bases from V and 13 bases from J, with 12 bases between. DNA for the CDR3: TGTGCCACCAGTGATTCGGGGGGCACGGAGTATTTT. It is translated as CATSDSGGTEYF.

The chain joins TRBV2 to TRBJ2-5, with TRBD1 identical over 7 bases. V lost 4 bases and J lost 5; bases outside the gene matches: 4. Germline V lookup: CDR1 SNHLY, CDR2 FYNNEI. The CDR3 loop spans 13 amino acids. The CDR3 DNA reads as TGTGCCAGCAGTGGTGACAGGGAGGAGACCCAGTACTTC. This gives the protein CASSGDREETQYF.

The chain combines TRBV4-1 with TRBJ1-3; D gene unclear. Germline lookup yields CDR1 MGHRA and CDR2 YSYEKL. V gave up 5 bases and J gave up 0 bases, with 11 bases separating them. This CDR3 is 15 amino acids long. This CDR3 reads CASSKTGSSGNTIYF. The CDR3 bases are TGCGCCAGCAGCAAAACCGGGAGCTCTGGAAACACCATATATTTT.

The chain recombines TRBV5-1 with TRBJ2-7; the match to TRBD1 covers 7 bases. Trimming at V came to 5 bases and at J to 4 bases, leaving 15 bases not matched to a gene. The germline CDR1 and CDR2 sequences are SGHRS and YFSETQ. This CDR3 is 16 amino acids long. This CDR3 is CASSRTADRAAYEQYF. The CDR3 DNA reads TGCGCCAGCAGTCGAACCGCTGACAGGGCGGCTTACGAGCAGTACTTC. Together with reference TRBV5-1 and TRBJ2-7, the CDR3 gives the full variable domain: KAGVTQTPRYLIKTRGQQVTLSCSPISGHRSVSWYQQTPGQGLQFLFEYFSETQRNKGNFPGRFSGRQFSNSRSEMNVSTLELGDSALYLCASSRTADRAAYEQYFGPGTRLTVT.

The rearrangement joins TRBV4-1 to TRBJ2-3; 11 positions match TRBD2. This CDR3 has 18 amino acids. Germline loops: CDR1 MGHRA, CDR2 YSYEKL. Unmatched junction bases numbered 10, after V lost 3 bases and J lost 2 bases. The CDR3 protein is CASSHDRLAGGSTDTQYF. The DNA for the CDR3 is TGCGCCAGCAGCCATGATCGGCTAGCGGGGGGATCCACAGATACGCAGTATTTT.

CDR3 sequence: CASRRRDSSTEAFF. DNA of the CDR3: TGTGCCAGCAGGCGCCGGGACAGTTCCACTGAAGCTTTCTTT. The chain couples TRBV6-5 to TRBJ1-1, with TRBD1 matching 7 bases. Germline V gene data show CDR1 as MNHEY and CDR2 as SVGAGI. This CDR3 region has 14 residues. The junction had 8 bases not matched to a gene; V was cut back by 6 bases and J by 4 bases.

The DNA of the CDR3 is TGCGCCAGCAGCTTGATATCCCAAGACAGGGGGCGCGTCCGTGGCTACACCTTC. It is translated as CASSLISQDRGRVRGYTF. This chain connects TRBV5-1 to TRBJ1-2, with TRBD1 matching over 10 bases. V trimming: 1 base; J trimming: 7 bases; junction bases outside the gene matches: 16. This CDR3 contains 18 residues. From germline, CDR1 is SGHRS and CDR2 YFSETQ.

The chain uses TRBV10-1 and TRBJ2-2; TRBD2 might be the D (6 bases). V was trimmed by 6 bases and J by 3 bases, leaving 14 bases between them. From germline, CDR1 is WNHNN and CDR2 SYGVQD (reference sequence). This CDR3 has 15 amino acids. This chain's CDR3 is CASSDGWRDTGELFF. In nucleotides, the CDR3 is TGCGCCAGCAGCGACGGGTGGAGGGACACCGGGGAGCTGTTTTTT.

The chain joins TRBV7-6 to TRBJ2-3; 10 positions match TRBD2. V was pared by 2 bases and J by 6 bases, with 11 bases of the junction left unmatched. The CDR3 length is 17 residues. Germline lookup yields CDR1 SGHVS and CDR2 FNYEAQ. The CDR3 here is CASSLSGSGGPKDTQYF. In nucleotides, the CDR3 is TGTGCCAGCAGCTTATCTGGTAGCGGGGGGCCCAAGGATACGCAGTATTTT.

The chain employs TRBV20-1 and TRBJ1-4, with unresolved D. Germline values: CDR1 DFQATT, CDR2 SNEGSKA (reference sequence). The CDR3 extends over 11 amino acids. The V gene lost 3 bases and the J gene lost 5 bases, with 4 bases spanning the gap. CDR3 loop: CSASGNEKLFF. The DNA for the CDR3 is TGCAGTGCTAGCGGGAATGAAAAACTGTTTTTT.

This clone was counted only a few times. J is TRBJ2-2 and V is TRBV7-9; D ambiguous. V was shortened by 5 bases and J by 3 bases, with 10 bases between the two germline ends. Germline CDR1 reads SEHNR; CDR2 reads FQNEAQ (reference sequence). This CDR3 contains 14 residues. The CDR3 DNA reads as TGTGCCAGCAGCCCTAGGCTGGACACCGGGGAGCTGTTTTTT. It yields the protein CASSPRLDTGELFF.

The rearrangement joins TRBV15 to TRBJ2-5, with a tentative D call TRBD2 (6 bases). CDR1 LNHNV and CDR2 YYDKDF come from the germline V gene (reference sequence). The V and J ends lost 8 bases and 2 bases respectively, with 12 bases between them. The CDR3 is made up of 13 amino acids. The CDR3 loop is CATQGDSQETQYF. The CDR3 nucleotides read TGTGCCACCCAAGGGGACTCACAAGAGACCCAGTACTTC. Drawing the rest from reference TRBV15 and TRBJ2-5, the complete variable domain is DAMVIQNPRYQVTQFGKPVTLSCSQTLNHNVMYWYQQKSSQAPKLLFHYYDKDFNNEADTPDNFQSRRPNTSFCFLDIRSPGLGDTAMYLCATQGDSQETQYFGPGTRLLVL.

The genes are TRBV7-3 and TRBJ2-1; no reliable D call. Germline lookup yields CDR1 SGHTA and CDR2 FQGTGA. The CDR3 covers 12 residues. Trimming removed 6 bases at V and 6 bases at J, with 9 bases between. Written as DNA, the CDR3 is TGTGCCAGCAGTAGTACTGGCAATGAGCAGTTCTTC. Protein product: CASSSTGNEQFF.

This clone was counted between two and nine times. This chain joins TRBV6-5 and TRBJ1-1; TRBD1 aligns across 7 bases. Trimming removed 6 bases from V and 8 bases from J; junction bases left unmatched: 6. The CDR3 runs to 12 residues. The germline gives CDR1 MNHEY, CDR2 SVGAGI. CDR3 region: CASRDRPSEAFF. CDR3 in DNA: TGTGCCAGCAGGGACAGGCCTTCCGAAGCTTTCTTT.

The chain joins TRBV6-5 to TRBJ1-2; D remains ambiguous. Trimming took 2 bases from V and 8 from J, leaving 9 bases between them. CDR1 and CDR2 (germline): MNHEY, SVGAGI. CDR3 length: 12 residues. CDR3 sequence: CASSYRRGGYTF. In DNA form, the CDR3 reads TGTGCCAGCAGTTACAGGAGAGGAGGCTACACCTTC.

The table lists this clone with a few counts. The J gene is TRBJ1-1, the V gene TRBV24-1; 8 bases line up with TRBD1. Germline CDR1 KGHDR, CDR2 SFDVKD. The CDR3 has 15 residues. J was trimmed by 3 bases and V by 4 bases; bases with no gene match: 6. The CDR3 here is CATSEGQGLDTEAFF. The CDR3, as DNA: TGTGCCACCAGTGAAGGACAGGGATTGGACACTGAAGCTTTCTTT.

This chain uses TRBV12-5 with TRBJ2-7, with a possible D match to TRBD2 (6 bases). CDR1 is LGHNT, CDR2 FRNRAP, per germline. V was shortened by 9 bases and J by 3 bases, with 15 bases between the two germline ends. This CDR3 is built from 13 residues. CDR3 region: CASLGAGSYEQYF. The CDR3 DNA sequence: TGTGCTAGCCTAGGGGCGGGGAGCTACGAGCAGTACTTC.

The CDR3 DNA sequence: TGTGCCAGCAGACGGACAGGGTGGTCCTACGAGCAGTACTTC. Protein product: CASRRTGWSYEQYF. This chain uses TRBV5-4 with TRBJ2-7, with 8 bases matching TRBD1. Germline V gives CDR1 SGHNT, CDR2 YYREEE (reference sequence). The CDR3 contains 14 residues. J lost 1 base, V lost 5 bases, and 5 bases had no gene match.

The chain has TRBV1 and TRBJ1-1; the D segment call TRBD1 is taken from the table without a DNA check. TRBV1 is described as a pseudogene. The CDR3 length is 16 residues. The CDR3 spells CTSSQDRHWAETEAFF. CDR3 nucleotide sequence: TGCACCAGCAGCCAAGACCGACATTGGGCTGAAACTGAAGCTTTCTTT.

The rearrangement uses TRBV30 and TRBJ1-1; D is perhaps TRBD1 (5 bases). Trimming removed 4 bases from V and 3 bases from J, with 12 bases in between. CDR3 size: 13 residues. The germline V gene encodes CDR1 GTSNPN and CDR2 SVGIG (reference sequence). This chain's CDR3 is CAWKRQPDTEAFF. CDR3 nucleotides: TGTGCCTGGAAAAGACAGCCCGACACTGAAGCTTTCTTT. Full variable domain (outside the CDR3, taken from reference TRBV30 and TRBJ1-1): SQTIHQWPATLVQPVGSPLSLECTVEGTSNPNLYWYRQAAGRGLQLLFYSVGIGQISSEVPQNLSASRPQDRQFILSSKKLLLSDSGFYLCAWKRQPDTEAFFGQGTRLTVV.